Below are 10 T cell receptor beta chains sequenced from a single sample in a study of cytomegalovirus exposure and HLA in healthy donors. Primers: 60 Vbeta forward and 13 Jbeta reverse. Profiling relied on immunoSEQ multiplex PCR, and the TCRdb table lists in-frame clones only, not all of them. The sample includes about 140,000 clones, 70% to 85% of them seen just once. Specimen: PBMCs. The receptor set was obtained from a man under 40 in good health and CMV-seropositive.

V and J are TRBV9 and TRBJ2-3, with 10 nucleotides matching TRBD2. Trimming at V came to 4 bases and at J to 2 bases, leaving 13 bases not matched to a gene. The CDR3 is made up of 18 amino acids. The germline V gene encodes CDR1 SGDLS and CDR2 YYNGEE. The chain's CDR3 is CASSPTGLSGGFTDTQYF. Here the CDR3 DNA reads TGTGCCAGCAGCCCAACCGGCCTTAGCGGGGGGTTCACAGATACGCAGTATTTT.

The chain uses TRBV13 and TRBJ2-7, with 7 bases aligning to TRBD1. With V trimmed by 5 bases and J by 7 bases, 17 bases remained unmatched. Germline V gives CDR1 PRHDT, CDR2 FYEKMQ (reference sequence). CDR3 size: 16 residues. This CDR3 reads CASSVLTGPTYDEQYF. The CDR3 DNA sequence: TGTGCCAGCAGCGTACTGACAGGGCCCACATACGATGAGCAGTACTTC.

The rearrangement links TRBV5-1 to TRBJ2-3, with 7 bases aligning to TRBD1. The CDR3 runs 16 residues. The J segment lost 1 base and the V segment lost 7 bases, leaving 12 bases of the junction unmatched. Looked up from germline, CDR1 is SGHRS and CDR2 is YFSETQ. The CDR3 reads CASGVTDRDGTDTQYF. As DNA, the CDR3 is TGCGCCAGCGGCGTAACAGACAGGGATGGCACAGATACGCAGTATTTT.

This chain uses TRBV6-6 with TRBJ2-7; the match to TRBD2 covers 8 bases. The trim removed 2 bases at V and 6 bases at J, leaving 6 bases unmatched. Germline V lookup: CDR1 MNHNY, CDR2 SVGAGI (reference sequence). The CDR3 loop spans 14 amino acids. CDR3 in amino acids: CASSYEAGVREQYF. The CDR3 DNA follows: TGTGCCAGCAGTTACGAAGCGGGAGTCCGCGAGCAGTACTTC.

This sequence joins TRBV28 and TRBJ2-7; TRBD1 agrees at 9 bases. V shed 2 bases and J 5 bases; nucleotides not matched to a gene: 4. Per the germline V gene, CDR1 is MDHEN and CDR2 is SYDVKM. The CDR3 loop spans 14 amino acids. In DNA, the CDR3 is TGTGCCAGCAGTTTAGTAGGACAGGGGAACGAGCAGTACTTC. Residues: CASSLVGQGNEQYF.

V gene TRBV19 combines with J gene TRBJ1-4; 8 bases align to TRBD1. Trimming removed 5 bases from V and 4 bases from J; junction bases left unmatched: 6. Germline V gene lookup returns CDR1 LNHDA and CDR2 SQIVND (reference sequence). The CDR3 has 15 residues. As DNA, the CDR3 is TGTGCCAGTAGTGCCCTGACAGGGGTTAATGAAAAACTGTTTTTT. Translated, it gives CASSALTGVNEKLFF.

In this sample, this clone turned up once. This chain joins TRBV4-2 and TRBJ2-7; D perhaps matches TRBD2 (6 bases). V was shortened by 0 bases and J by 0 bases, with 15 bases between the two germline ends. The germline V gene has CDR1 LGHNA and CDR2 YNFKEQ. This CDR3 contains 17 residues. CDR3 in amino acids: CASSQDQVAVSSYEQYF. CDR3 DNA sequence: TGTGCCAGCAGCCAAGATCAAGTAGCGGTGAGCTCCTACGAGCAGTACTTC.

This chain uses TRBV5-1 with TRBJ2-1; TRBD1 is a possible D gene (5 bases). The CDR3 runs 13 residues. V lost 5 bases and J 6 bases, leaving 12 bases between the germline ends. The germline gives CDR1 SGHRS, CDR2 YFSETQ. For the CDR3, the DNA is TGCGCCAGCAGGAAAGACAGAGGCAATGAGCAGTTCTTC. This codes for CASRKDRGNEQFF.

The gene calls are TRBV11-2 and TRBJ2-2; 8 bases match TRBD2. Trimming took 2 bases from V and 0 from J; bases not matched to a gene: 5. Per germline, CDR1 SGHAT and CDR2 FQNNGV. The CDR3 loop spans 17 amino acids. DNA for the CDR3: TGTGCCAGCAGCTTAATGTCTAGCGGGCCGAACACCGGGGAGCTGTTTTTT. Translating it yields CASSLMSSGPNTGELFF.

This chain uses TRBV7-2 with TRBJ2-2; TRBD1 is a possible D gene (5 bases). The CDR3 contains 16 residues. Trimming cost V 4 bases and J 5 bases, with 17 bases left between them. Per germline, CDR1 SGHTA and CDR2 FQGNSA. The CDR3 coding sequence is TGTGCCAGCAGCTCCGAAAGTGGGGCGTGGACCGGGGAGCTGTTTTTT. Encoded protein: CASSSESGAWTGELFF.